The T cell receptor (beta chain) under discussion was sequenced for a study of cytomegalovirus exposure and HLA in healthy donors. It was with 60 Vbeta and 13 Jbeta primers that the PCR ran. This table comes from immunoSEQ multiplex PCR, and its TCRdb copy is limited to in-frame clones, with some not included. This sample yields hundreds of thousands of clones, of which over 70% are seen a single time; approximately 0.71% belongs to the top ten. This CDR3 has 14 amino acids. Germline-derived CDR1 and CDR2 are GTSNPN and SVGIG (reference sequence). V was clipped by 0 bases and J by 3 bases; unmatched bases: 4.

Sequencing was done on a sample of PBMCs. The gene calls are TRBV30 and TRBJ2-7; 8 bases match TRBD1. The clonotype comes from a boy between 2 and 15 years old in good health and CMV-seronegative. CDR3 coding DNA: TGTGCCTGGAGTGTTGTCGGGACAGGCTACGAGCAGTACTTC. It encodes CAWSVVGTGYEQYF. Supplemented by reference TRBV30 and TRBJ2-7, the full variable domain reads SQTIHQWPATLVQPVGSPLSLECTVEGTSNPNLYWYRQAAGRGLQLLFYSVGIGQISSEVPQNLSASRPQDRQFILSSKKLLLSDSGFYLCAWSVVGTGYEQYFGPGTRLTVT.